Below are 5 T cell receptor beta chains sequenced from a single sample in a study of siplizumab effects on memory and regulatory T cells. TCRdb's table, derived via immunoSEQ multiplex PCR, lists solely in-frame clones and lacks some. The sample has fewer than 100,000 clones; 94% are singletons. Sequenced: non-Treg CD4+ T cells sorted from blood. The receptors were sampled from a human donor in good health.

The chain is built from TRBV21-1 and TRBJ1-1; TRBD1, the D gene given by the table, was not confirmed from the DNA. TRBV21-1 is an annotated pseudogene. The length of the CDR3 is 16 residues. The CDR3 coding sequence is TGTGCCAGACACTACGAGACAGGGAATAAGTACACTGAAGCTTTCTTT. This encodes CARHYETGNKYTEAFF.

CDR3 protein: CATSRASRFGMNTEAFF. The CDR3 bases are TGTGCCACCAGCAGAGCATCTAGGTTTGGTATGAACACTGAAGCTTTCTTT. This chain joins TRBV15 and TRBJ1-1; D not resolved. CDR1 and CDR2 from the germline V gene are LNHNV and YYDKDF (reference sequence). V lost 1 base and J lost 0, with 15 bases in between. This CDR3 spans 17 amino acids.

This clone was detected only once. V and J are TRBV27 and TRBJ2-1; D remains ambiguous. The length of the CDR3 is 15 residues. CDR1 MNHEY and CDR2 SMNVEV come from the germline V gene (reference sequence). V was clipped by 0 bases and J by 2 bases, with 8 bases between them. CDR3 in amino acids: CASSLSSGPYNEQFF. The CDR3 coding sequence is TGTGCCAGCAGTTTATCCTCGGGCCCCTACAATGAGCAGTTCTTC.

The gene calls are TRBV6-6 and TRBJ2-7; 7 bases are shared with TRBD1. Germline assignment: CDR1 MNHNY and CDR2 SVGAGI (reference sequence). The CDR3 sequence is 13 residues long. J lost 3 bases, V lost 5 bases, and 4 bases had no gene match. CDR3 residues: CASSKRQGYEQYF. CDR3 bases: TGTGCCAGCAGTAAACGACAGGGCTACGAGCAGTACTTC.

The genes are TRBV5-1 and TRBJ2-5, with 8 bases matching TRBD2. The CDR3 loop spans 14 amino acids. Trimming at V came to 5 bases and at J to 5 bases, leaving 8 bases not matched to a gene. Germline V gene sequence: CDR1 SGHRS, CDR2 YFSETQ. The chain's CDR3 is CASSYMRGAETQYF. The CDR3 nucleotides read TGCGCCAGCAGTTACATGCGGGGGGCCGAGACCCAGTACTTC.